This TCR beta chain came from a study of follicular helper T cells after annual influenza vaccination. Time point reported: 2015-2016 season, 7 days after influenza vaccination. Before and after seasonal inactivated influenza vaccination, adults gave blood for sorting CD4 subsets for sequencing. Study-wide results and caveats: Most later recoveries of Day 7 ICOS+CD38+ clones were ICOS-CD38- cTfh.

This table comes from immunoSEQ multiplex PCR, and its TCRdb copy is limited to in-frame clones, with some not included. The top ten clones hold around 0.43% of a sample with some 10,000 clones, about four fifths of them seen once. CDR3 length equals 13 residues. V was pared by 5 bases and J by 3 bases, with 3 bases of the junction left unmatched. Germline CDR1 reads SGHRS; CDR2 reads YFSETQ. As for this clone: As yet, its antigen is unknown.

This clonotype was obtained from an adult who received the influenza vaccine. The V call is TRBV5-1, the J call TRBJ2-7; 9 bases align to TRBD1. Sequenced material: CXCR5+ CD38- circulating T follicular helper cells from blood, taken 7 days after influenza vaccination. Indicated subset: circulating Tfh, non-naive CD4+CXCR5+PD-1+ (ICOS+CD38+ or ICOS-CD38-). CDR3 sequence: CASRQGAGYEQYF. DNA for the CDR3: TGCGCCAGCAGACAGGGGGCGGGCTACGAGCAGTACTTC.